These 19 T cell receptor beta chains came from one sample sequenced in a study of identical twins. TCRdb reprocessed the 5' RACE reads with MiXCR, giving one entry per CDR3 protein. This table has roughly 290,000 distinct CDR3 sequences, 6.5% to 9.5% appearing once. These data were also reused for a study on yellow fever vaccine responses in identical twins.

The specimen sequenced was memory (CD45RO+) T cells sorted from blood. These receptors came from a woman under 30 in good health.

This clonotype was detected a few times. V usage is TRBV6-4 and J usage is TRBJ2-3; 8 positions match TRBD2. Germline V lookup: CDR1 MRHNA, CDR2 SNTAGT. This CDR3 contains 15 residues. J gave up 3 bases and V 0 bases, and 2 bases lay outside the gene matches. The CDR3 DNA is TGTGCCAGCAGTGACTCAGCGGGAGAAACAGATACGCAGTATTTT. Translation: CASSDSAGETDTQYF.

V usage is TRBV12-3 or TRBV12-4 and J usage is TRBJ2-7; D is possibly TRBD1 (6 bases). V gave up 2 bases and J gave up 4 bases, with 18 bases separating them. This CDR3 has 16 amino acids. CDR3 protein: CASSLSTGQFGYEQYF. CDR3 sequence (DNA): TGTGCCAGCAGTTTATCAACAGGGCAGTTTGGGTACGAGCAGTACTTC.

This clonotype was seen more than once but under ten times. V is TRBV7-2 and J is TRBJ2-2, with D perhaps matching TRBD2 (6 bases). CDR1 and CDR2 from the germline V gene are SGHTA and FQGNSA. The CDR3 spans 15 residues. V was cut by 3 bases and J by 1 base, with 9 bases left in between. CDR3 region: CASSLRLGNTGELFF. The CDR3 coding sequence is TGTGCCAGCAGCTTGAGACTAGGGAACACCGGGGAGCTGTTTTTT.

This clonotype was seen only a few times. The rearrangement uses TRBV5-4 and TRBJ2-1; 12 bases are a match to TRBD2. This CDR3 comprises 23 residues. V lost 0 bases to trimming and J lost 1 base; unmatched junction nucleotides: 20. Germline values: CDR1 SGHNT, CDR2 YYREEE (reference sequence). The CDR3 DNA is TGTGCCAGCAGCTTGGGGCCTAGCGGGAGGGCCGAGTCATTCGGTTATTCCTACAATGAGCAGTTCTTC. It translates to CASSLGPSGRAESFGYSYNEQFF.

This clonotype came up many times. The genes are TRBV29-1 and TRBJ2-7; perhaps D is TRBD1 or TRBD2 (5 bases each). CDR1 and CDR2 from the germline V gene are SQVTM and ANQGSEA. CDR3 size: 13 residues. V lost 0 bases to trimming and J lost 9 bases, with 15 bases between them. CDR3 DNA: TGCAGCGTTGAAGAGACCGGAAGTGGGGGGCAGTACTTC. Protein sequence: CSVEETGSGGQYF.

This clonotype has only a few counts. This chain connects TRBV7-6 to TRBJ1-6; D call uncertain. Germline V gene sequence: CDR1 SGHVS, CDR2 FNYEAQ. The CDR3 is 12 residues long. The V gene lost 5 bases and the J gene lost 8 bases, with 7 bases spanning the gap. The CDR3 sequence is CASSHVDSPLHF. The CDR3, as DNA: TGTGCCAGCAGCCACGTTGATTCACCCCTCCACTTT. The full variable domain, completed using reference TRBV7-6 and TRBJ1-6, is GAGVSQSPRYKVTKRGQDVALRCDPISGHVSLYWYRQALGQGPEFLTYFNYEAQQDKSGLPNDRFSAERPEGSISTLTIQRTEQRDSAMYRCASSHVDSPLHFGNGTRLTVT.

J is TRBJ2-3 and V is TRBV13; 10 nucleotides line up with TRBD2. The CDR3 length is 14 residues. Germline trimming cut 6 bases from V and 4 bases from J; bases unmatched to any gene: 4. CDR1 is PRHDT, CDR2 FYEKMQ, per germline (reference sequence). CDR3 in amino acids: CASSRSGRADTQYF. The CDR3 DNA reads TGTGCCAGCAGTCGAAGCGGGAGGGCAGATACGCAGTATTTT. Based on the CDR3 plus reference TRBV13 and TRBJ2-3, the full variable domain is AAGVIQSPRHLIKEKRETATLKCYPIPRHDTVYWYQQGPGQDPQFLISFYEKMQSDKGSIPDRFSAQQFSDYHSELNMSSLELGDSALYFCASSRSGRADTQYFGPGTRLTVL.

The J gene is TRBJ2-3, the V gene TRBV20-1; TRBD2 is a possible D gene (6 bases). Germline V lookup: CDR1 DFQATT, CDR2 SNEGSKA (reference sequence). Trimming shortened V by 2 bases and J by 2 bases, and 8 bases separated the two germline ends. The CDR3 spans 13 residues. This CDR3 is CSARRGYTDTQYF. The CDR3 DNA reads TGCAGTGCTAGACGGGGGTACACAGATACGCAGTATTTT.

Many counts were recorded for this clonotype. The V gene is TRBV29-1, the J gene TRBJ1-2, with D tentatively TRBD1 (5 bases). V was cut by 0 bases and J by 6 bases, with 8 bases left in between. Germline CDR1 reads SQVTM; CDR2 reads ANQGSEA. There are 12 residues in the CDR3. CDR3 nucleotide sequence: TGCAGCGTTGAAGACAGGGAAGATGGCTACACCTTC. Amino acid sequence: CSVEDREDGYTF.

A few counts support this clonotype. V usage is TRBV4-2 and J usage is TRBJ2-1; TRBD1 or TRBD2 may be the D gene (5 bases each). The length of the CDR3 is 13 residues. V was pared by 1 base and J by 9 bases, with 10 bases between. Germline lookup yields CDR1 LGHNA and CDR2 YNFKEQ. The CDR3 region is CASSQGGWGEQFF. Written as DNA, the CDR3 is TGTGCCAGCAGCCAAGGGGGGTGGGGTGAGCAGTTCTTC.

Ten or more counts support this clonotype. This chain uses TRBV7-2 with TRBJ2-7; 8 nucleotides match TRBD1. CDR1 and CDR2 from the germline V gene are SGHTA and FQGNSA. The junction had 4 bases not matched to a gene; V was cut back by 3 bases and J by 0 bases. The length of the CDR3 is 15 residues. The CDR3 nucleotides read TGTGCCAGCAGCTTCGGACAGGGCAACTCCTACGAGCAGTACTTC. Translated: CASSFGQGNSYEQYF.

This clonotype has just a few counts. V gene TRBV20-1 combines with J gene TRBJ2-5; 7 nucleotides align to TRBD1. The CDR3 length is 14 residues. V lost 6 bases and J lost 4; bases outside the gene matches: 11. Germline V gives CDR1 DFQATT, CDR2 SNEGSKA (reference sequence). CDR3 sequence reads: CSALTGQWVETQYF. The CDR3 DNA reads as TGCAGTGCACTTACGGGACAGTGGGTAGAGACCCAGTACTTC.

The V call is TRBV6-5, the J call TRBJ2-7; 7 positions match TRBD1. The CDR3 length is 15 residues. CDR1 and CDR2 from the germline V gene are MNHEY and SVGAGI. V trimming: 0 bases; J trimming: 2 bases; junction bases outside the gene matches: 4. CDR3 nucleotide sequence: TGTGCCAGCAGTTACTCGAACACAGGGGCCTACGAGCAGTACGTC. It specifies CASSYSNTGAYEQYV.

The sample holds many counts of this clonotype. J is TRBJ2-2 and V is TRBV7-2; 14 bases match TRBD2. The CDR3 has 18 amino acids. CDR1 is SGHTA and CDR2 is FQGNSA in the germline V gene. J lost 4 bases, V lost 2 bases, and 6 bases had no gene match. Here the CDR3 reads CASSLSGLAGARTGELFF. The CDR3 coding sequence is TGTGCCAGCAGCTTATCGGGACTAGCGGGGGCCCGCACCGGGGAGCTGTTTTTT.

The chain combines TRBV6-1 with TRBJ2-6; a possible D gene is TRBD1 (5 bases). The CDR3 has 15 amino acids. From germline, CDR1 is MNHNS and CDR2 SASEGT. Between the trimmed V and J ends, which lost 3 bases and 1 base, there was a span of 7 bases. CDR3 loop: CASSDDSSGANVLTF. CDR3 bases: TGTGCCAGCAGTGACGACAGTTCTGGGGCCAACGTCCTGACTTTC.

This clonotype has ten or more counts. The chain joins TRBV6-1 to TRBJ2-3; 8 bases fit TRBD2. Germline V gives CDR1 MNHNS, CDR2 SASEGT. CDR3 size: 15 residues. V lost 7 bases to trimming and J lost 1 base; unmatched junction nucleotides: 7. In nucleotides, the CDR3 is TGTGCCAGCAACCTAGCGGGCCTTCGCACAGATACGCAGTATTTT. Translating it yields CASNLAGLRTDTQYF.

A single count supports this clonotype. V and J are TRBV10-3 and TRBJ2-3; 16 bases fit TRBD2. CDR1 is ENHRY, CDR2 SYGVKD, per germline. V lost 6 bases, J lost 6 bases, and 9 bases stayed unmatched. CDR3 length equals 17 residues. CDR3 in DNA: TGTGCCATCAGACCGGGACTAGCGGGAGGGATTCAGGATACGCAGTATTTT. It specifies CAIRPGLAGGIQDTQYF.

The genes are TRBV28 and TRBJ2-3; D assignment may be TRBD1 or TRBD2 (6 bases each). The CDR3 totals 13 residues. CDR1 is MDHEN, CDR2 SYDVKM, per germline. V dropped 10 bases and J dropped 9 bases, with 20 bases sitting between them. CDR3: CATRVRGLGTQYF. CDR3 nucleotide sequence: TGTGCCACCCGGGTTCGGGGGCTCGGGACGCAGTATTTT. Looking up the rest from reference TRBV28 and TRBJ2-3 gives the full variable domain: DVKVTQSSRYLVKRTGEKVFLECVQDMDHENMFWYRQDPGLGLRLIYFSYDVKMKEKGDIPEGYSVSREKKERFSLILESASTNQTSMYLCATRVRGLGTQYFGPGTRLTVL.

V and J are TRBV6-6 and TRBJ2-3; D not certain. The V end was cut by 6 bases, the J end by 6 bases, with 10 bases between. The CDR3 runs 12 residues. Germline V gene data show CDR1 as MNHNY and CDR2 as SVGAGI (reference sequence). The CDR3 DNA reads as TGTGCCAGCAGGTCCAAGTTGGATACGCAGTATTTT. Translated, it gives CASRSKLDTQYF.